This T cell receptor beta chain originates from a study of T cell repertoires in cytomegalovirus infection. At the level of the study: Indications of both CMV infection and matching HLA type were provided by public TCR beta signatures. Notes on the study in general: CMV carriers having the relevant HLA were flagged by cumulative public TCR beta family frequency. Dominating the ex vivo response were TCR beta clonotypes that were CMV-specific and HLA-C-restricted.

Points on this clonotype: Its antigen is undetermined.

TCRdb processed the reads anew with MiXCR; each CDR3 protein has one entry. In the table there are a few hundred thousand distinct CDR3 sequences, 18% of which are singletons. V gave up 0 bases and J gave up 3 bases, with 9 bases separating them. Germline loops: CDR1 SQVTM, CDR2 ANQGSEA. CDR3 length: 14 residues. The material sequenced was PBMCs. This receptor was identified in a human donor in good health (CMV status not recorded). Some clones in this sample may be carry-over from other donors' samples. This chain uses TRBV29-1 with TRBJ1-3; D gene unclear. CDR3 DNA sequence: TGCAGCGTTGAAGAACCGGGAAATGGAAACACCATATATTTT. Protein product: CSVEEPGNGNTIYF.